This T cell receptor beta chain emerged from a study of T cells in Graves' hyperthyroidism and ophthalmopathy. General study findings and limits: Most clonotypes that expanded in the thyroid above 0.001 also showed up in blood.

Germline values: CDR1 SGHTA, CDR2 FQGNSA. The CDR3 has 15 residues. It was RNA transcripts that yielded the amplified TCR beta CDR3 regions. In the first-round RT-PCR of the TCR CDR3, the HTBI primer set was used. MiXCR, applied by TCRdb to the multiplex PCR reads, yields one record per CDR3 protein. The table shows hundreds of thousands of distinct CDR3 sequences, with about 17% occurring only once. Notes on this clonotype: Its antigen is undetermined. A junction end diverges from the germline sequence, so it may reflect a read error.

Hyperthyroidism had been newly diagnosed in patients aged 18 to 65, and its duration was under 2 months. The sequence came from a woman aged 25 to 39 with Graves' hyperthyroidism. The chain employs TRBV7-2 and TRBJ2-6; 8 nucleotides align to TRBD2. Sequenced input: blood. CDR3 in amino acids: CATHGGDRGTNVLTF. The CDR3 nucleotides read TGTGCCACTCACGGGGGGGACCGTGGGACCAACGTCCTGACTTTC.